The 9 T cell receptor beta chains below all came from one sample that was sequenced in a study of tumour-infiltrating T cells in Burkitt lymphoma. Clones were read by immunoSEQ multiplex PCR, and TCRdb kept only the in-frame ones, dropping some. The table has about 2,100 clones, approximately 75% seen once. The sequenced material came from tumor tissue. These receptors came from a human donor with diffuse large B-cell lymphoma.

The genes are TRBV5-1 and TRBJ1-4; a possible D gene is TRBD1 (5 bases). V was trimmed by 2 bases and J by 8 bases, leaving 28 bases between them. CDR1 and CDR2 from the germline V gene are SGHRS and YFSETQ. The CDR3 contains 19 residues. In nucleotides, the CDR3 is TGCGCCAGCAGCTTATTTACCGGACCTAGGGGCAGGGAGGGCGAAAAACTGTTTTTT. Amino acid sequence: CASSLFTGPRGREGEKLFF.

The genes are TRBV4-1 and TRBJ2-1; 11 bases match TRBD2. This CDR3 spans 16 amino acids. Losses at the gene ends were 1 base for V and 7 bases for J; bases not matched to a gene: 6. Germline CDR1 is MGHRA and CDR2 is YSYEKL. The CDR3 region has the DNA TGCGCCAGCAGCCAAGCAAGTAGCGGGAGGGGTAATGAGCAGTTCTTC. Residues: CASSQASSGRGNEQFF.

Written as DNA, the CDR3 is TGTGCCAGCAGCTACAACGCTCTAGCGGGAGGTGAGCAGTACTTC. This sequence encodes CASSYNALAGGEQYF. The chain is built from TRBV7-2 and TRBJ2-7, with TRBD2 matching 11 bases. Germline V lookup: CDR1 SGHTA, CDR2 FQGNSA. The ends lost 4 bases at V and 7 bases at J; junction bases unmatched: 9. The CDR3 has 15 amino acids.

The gene calls are TRBV9 and TRBJ1-1; D is unresolved. CDR1 is SGDLS, CDR2 YYNGEE, per germline. Trimming left V 5 bases short and J 5 bases short, with 10 bases between. There are 12 residues in the CDR3. The CDR3 protein is CASRAADTEAFF. The CDR3 DNA reads as TGTGCCAGCAGAGCGGCGGATACTGAAGCTTTCTTT.

The chain is built from TRBV6-5 and TRBJ1-1, with a tentative D call TRBD1 (6 bases). Germline CDR1 and CDR2: MNHEY and SVGAGI. The length of the CDR3 is 14 residues. Trimming cost V 4 bases and J 1 base, with 10 bases left between them. In DNA, the CDR3 is TGTGCCAGCAGTTCCTGGGGGCAGAACACTGAAGCTTTCTTT. This codes for CASSSWGQNTEAFF.

This clone was counted only a few times. J is TRBJ1-1 and V is TRBV5-1; weak D call: TRBD1 (5 bases). This CDR3 comprises 13 residues. Germline CDR1 and CDR2: SGHRS and YFSETQ. The V and J ends lost 2 bases and 5 bases respectively, with 10 bases between them. CDR3 in amino acids: CASSLPGWTEAFF. CDR3 sequence (DNA): TGCGCCAGCAGCTTACCAGGGTGGACTGAAGCTTTCTTT.

This clone was observed a single time. The chain joins TRBV29-1 to TRBJ2-1; 11 nucleotides align to TRBD2. This CDR3 spans 16 amino acids. V shed 8 bases, J shed 5 bases, and the junction held 14 bases outside the gene matches. Germline-derived CDR1 and CDR2 are SQVTM and ANQGSEA. The CDR3 reads CSLVRLAGGPHNEQFF. In DNA, the CDR3 is TGCAGCCTCGTAAGGTTAGCGGGAGGGCCACACAATGAGCAGTTCTTC.

This clone was recorded once. The gene calls are TRBV5-6 and TRBJ2-7, with D possibly matching TRBD2 (7 bases). Germline lookup yields CDR1 SGHDT and CDR2 YYEEEE. Trimming shortened V by 6 bases and J by 2 bases, and 15 bases separated the two germline ends. This CDR3 region has 14 residues. The CDR3 DNA reads as TGTGCCAGCATCCCCGGGGGGCGAACCTACGAGCAGTACTTC. Amino acids: CASIPGGRTYEQYF. Full variable domain (outside the CDR3, taken from reference TRBV5-6 and TRBJ2-7): DAGVTQSPTHLIKTRGQQVTLRCSPKSGHDTVSWYQQALGQGPQFIFQYYEEEERQRGNFPDRFSGHQFPNYSSELNVNALLLGDSALYLCASIPGGRTYEQYFGPGTRLTVT.

The chain carries TRBV6-4 and TRBJ2-3; D might be TRBD1 (6 bases). This CDR3 comprises 14 residues. Germline V gives CDR1 MRHNA, CDR2 SNTAGT. Trimming took 3 bases from V and 4 from J, leaving 11 bases between them. In DNA, the CDR3 is TGTGCCAGCAGTGAAGGCAGGGGCTCAGATACGCAGTATTTT. It encodes CASSEGRGSDTQYF.